This T cell receptor beta chain derives from a study of shared clonotypes between healthy human individuals. The overall study: Every donor yielded three CD4 naive, three CD4 memory, two CD8 naive and one CD8 memory plate.

Nashville, Tennessee was home to all donors, who were Caucasian adults. General study findings and limits: Researchers sampled only blood; tissue repertoires likely differ. It was the non-shared clonotypes that had lower generation probabilities than clonotypes shared by all four donors.

The repertoire was sequenced with immunoSEQ multiplex PCR; TCRdb's copy has only in-frame clones and lacks some. The data hold about 1.5 million clones, with around 98% observed a single time. The CDR3 spans 19 residues. V lost 4 bases and J lost 0, with 21 bases in between. Germline CDR1 reads SGHVS; CDR2 reads FNYEAQ. A remark on this clone: Its antigen is as yet unknown.

The receptor comes from a man aged 25 to 40 in good health. The chain joins TRBV7-6 to TRBJ2-2, with no clear D. Sequences were obtained from naive CD4+ T cells sorted from blood. Indicated subset: CD45RA+ positively selected. CDR3 bases: TGTGCCAGCAGCTCGGCCTGGTACAGAACTCCCGCGAACACCGGGGAGCTGTTTTTT. This sequence encodes CASSSAWYRTPANTGELFF.